What follows are 4 T cell receptor beta chains derived from one specimen sequenced in a study of follicular helper T cells after annual influenza vaccination. Time point: 2015-2016 season, 7 days after influenza vaccination. Clones were sequenced by immunoSEQ multiplex PCR, and TCRdb holds only the in-frame ones, with some missing. The table shows roughly 7,300 clones, with roughly 84% occurring only once. The material sequenced was CXCR5+ CD38- circulating T follicular helper cells from blood, taken 7 days after influenza vaccination. The sample's subset: circulating Tfh, non-naive CD4+CXCR5+PD-1+ (ICOS+CD38+ or ICOS-CD38-). The receptors originated from an adult who received the influenza vaccine.

The chain joins TRBV12-5 to TRBJ2-5; 9 nucleotides line up with TRBD1. V lost 7 bases to trimming and J lost 4 bases; unmatched junction nucleotides: 10. The CDR3 length is 15 residues. Germline CDR1 and CDR2: LGHNT and FRNRAP. CDR3 in amino acids: CASAQAGTGRETQYF. The CDR3 nucleotides read TGTGCTAGTGCCCAAGCCGGGACAGGGAGAGAGACCCAGTACTTC.

V is TRBV2 and J is TRBJ2-5; perhaps TRBD1 as D (5 bases). Germline CDR1 SNHLY, CDR2 FYNNEI. V shed 6 bases and J shed 1 base, with 9 bases lying between them. The CDR3 runs to 13 residues. As DNA, the CDR3 is TGTGCCAGCAGCAACAGGCGCCAAGAGACCCAGTACTTC. Translated, it gives CASSNRRQETQYF.

The rearrangement uses TRBV28 and TRBJ1-5, with D possibly being TRBD1 (5 bases). The CDR3 is 16 amino acids. V lost 8 bases and J lost 2, with 19 bases in between. Germline CDR1 MDHEN, CDR2 SYDVKM. DNA of the CDR3: TGTGCCAGCGGAGGATGGGGGAGGGCAGGCAATCAGCCCCAGCATTTT. The encoded protein is CASGGWGRAGNQPQHF.

The chain employs TRBV6-1 and TRBJ2-5, with D possibly TRBD2 on 5 matching bases. The germline gives CDR1 MNHNS, CDR2 SASEGT. The CDR3 contains 15 residues. V lost 1 base and J 4 bases, leaving 13 bases between the germline ends. The CDR3 sequence is CASSEGVGSVETQYF. CDR3 bases: TGTGCCAGCAGTGAAGGAGTAGGGAGTGTAGAGACCCAGTACTTC.